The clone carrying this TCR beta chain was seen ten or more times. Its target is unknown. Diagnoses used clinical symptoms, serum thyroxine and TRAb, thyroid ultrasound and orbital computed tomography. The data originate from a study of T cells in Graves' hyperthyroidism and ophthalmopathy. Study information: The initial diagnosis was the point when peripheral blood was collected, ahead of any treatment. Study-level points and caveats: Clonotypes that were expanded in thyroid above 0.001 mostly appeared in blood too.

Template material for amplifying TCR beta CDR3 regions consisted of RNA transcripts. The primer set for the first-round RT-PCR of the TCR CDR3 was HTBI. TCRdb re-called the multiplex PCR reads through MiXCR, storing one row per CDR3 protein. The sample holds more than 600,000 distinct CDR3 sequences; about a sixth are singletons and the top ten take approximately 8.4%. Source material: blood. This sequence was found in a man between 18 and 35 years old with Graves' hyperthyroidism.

The CDR3, as DNA: TGTGCCAGCTCACCAAGGCCGGTAATCTACGAGCAGTACTTC. The encoded protein is CASSPRPVIYEQYF. The chain recombines TRBV18 with TRBJ2-7; D unresolved. CDR1 and CDR2 from the germline V gene are KGHSH and LQKENI. Between the trimmed V and J ends, which lost 2 bases and 3 bases, there was a span of 11 bases. The CDR3 is made up of 14 amino acids.